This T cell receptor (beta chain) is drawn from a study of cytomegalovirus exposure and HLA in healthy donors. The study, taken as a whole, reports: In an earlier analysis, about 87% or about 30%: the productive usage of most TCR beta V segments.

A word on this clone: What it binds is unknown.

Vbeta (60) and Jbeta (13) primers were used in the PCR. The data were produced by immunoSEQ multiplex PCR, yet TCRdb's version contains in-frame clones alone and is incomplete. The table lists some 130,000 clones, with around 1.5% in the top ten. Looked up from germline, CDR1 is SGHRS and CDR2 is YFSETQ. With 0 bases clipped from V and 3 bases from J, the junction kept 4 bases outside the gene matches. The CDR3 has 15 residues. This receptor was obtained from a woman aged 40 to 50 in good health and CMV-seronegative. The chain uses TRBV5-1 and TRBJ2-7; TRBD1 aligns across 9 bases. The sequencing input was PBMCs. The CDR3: CASSLAGQGSYEQYF. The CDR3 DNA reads TGCGCCAGCAGCTTGGCCGGACAGGGGAGCTACGAGCAGTACTTC. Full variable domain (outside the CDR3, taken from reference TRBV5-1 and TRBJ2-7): KAGVTQTPRYLIKTRGQQVTLSCSPISGHRSVSWYQQTPGQGLQFLFEYFSETQRNKGNFPGRFSGRQFSNSRSEMNVSTLELGDSALYLCASSLAGQGSYEQYFGPGTRLTVT.